These 8 T cell receptor beta chains came from one sample sequenced in a study of OX40 agonist ivuxolimab in advanced cancers. Libraries were prepared by immunoSEQ multiplex PCR; TCRdb keeps only in-frame clonotypes and omits some of them. This table has about 61,000 clones, approximately 92% appearing once. Specimen: CD4+ or CD8+ T cells sorted from blood, collected in a trial of the OX40 agonist ivuxolimab. The source of these receptors is an adult with an advanced solid tumor such as melanoma, head and neck, liver or kidney cancer.

The V and J genes are TRBV9 and TRBJ1-5, with D possibly matching TRBD1 (5 bases). CDR3 length equals 13 residues. V gave up 0 bases and J gave up 5 bases, with 6 bases separating them. The V gene's germline CDR1 is SGDLS and CDR2 YYNGEE. CDR3 sequence reads: CASSVEGDQPQHF. CDR3 bases: TGTGCCAGCAGCGTAGAAGGGGATCAGCCCCAGCATTTT.

The chain has TRBV5-1 and TRBJ2-1, with 8 bases fitting TRBD2. CDR3 size: 17 residues. Trimming took 5 bases from V and 4 from J; bases not matched to a gene: 14. CDR1 SGHRS and CDR2 YFSETQ come from the germline V gene. CDR3 nucleotides: TGCGCCAGCAGTTCGTACTTATTAGCGGGGCTTTACAATGAGCAGTTCTTC. Its translation is CASSSYLLAGLYNEQFF.

The chain employs TRBV14 and TRBJ2-5; D gene ambiguous. CDR1 is SGHDN, CDR2 FVKESK, per germline. This CDR3 has 12 residues. Between the trimmed V and J ends, which lost 0 bases and 3 bases, there was a span of 2 bases. The CDR3 sequence is CASSQEEETQYF. The CDR3 DNA reads as TGTGCCAGCAGCCAAGAAGAAGAGACCCAGTACTTC.

The chain employs TRBV6-5 and TRBJ2-1, with 9 bases that match TRBD2. The germline V gene has CDR1 MNHEY and CDR2 SVGAGI. The V gene end was trimmed by 6 bases and the J gene end by 7 bases; junction bases not matched to a gene: 4. CDR3 length equals 13 residues. In nucleotides, the CDR3 is TGTGCCAGCAGCCCCAGCGGGGGGAATGAGCAGTTCTTC. Translation: CASSPSGGNEQFF.

The V call is TRBV25-1, the J call TRBJ2-3, with D possibly TRBD2 on 6 matching bases. Between the trimmed V and J ends, which lost 3 bases and 8 bases, there was a span of 12 bases. The germline V gene encodes CDR1 MGHDK and CDR2 SYGVNS. This CDR3 is built from 13 residues. Here the CDR3 reads CASSEWEAGTQYF. Written as DNA, the CDR3 is TGTGCCAGCAGTGAGTGGGAGGCGGGTACGCAGTATTTT.

V usage is TRBV6-5 and J usage is TRBJ1-5, with no clear D. The V and J ends lost 6 bases and 7 bases respectively, with 4 bases between them. Looked up from germline, CDR1 is MNHEY and CDR2 is SVGAGI. The CDR3 loop spans 10 amino acids. Here the CDR3 reads CASSRQPQHF. Written as DNA, the CDR3 is TGTGCCAGCAGCAGACAGCCCCAGCATTTT.

The chain uses TRBV6-5 and TRBJ2-3, with 8 bases identical to TRBD1. Germline assignment: CDR1 MNHEY and CDR2 SVGAGI. This CDR3 is built from 14 residues. J gave up 6 bases and V 3 bases, and 5 bases lay outside the gene matches. CDR3 bases: TGTGCCAGCAGTTATATCGGACAGGGTGATACGCAGTATTTT. Amino acids: CASSYIGQGDTQYF.

The chain is built from TRBV15 and TRBJ1-5, with no clear D. Germline values: CDR1 LNHNV, CDR2 YYDKDF (reference sequence). Between the trimmed V and J ends, which lost 0 bases and 6 bases, there was a span of 9 bases. There are 14 residues in the CDR3. Written as DNA, the CDR3 is TGTGCCACCAGCAGAGACGCAGCTTCTCAGCCCCAGCATTTT. It yields the protein CATSRDAASQPQHF.